The clone carrying this T cell receptor beta chain was detected only a few times. No antigen is known for it. At one end the junction does not follow the germline gene, possibly because of a read error. This sample was taken from a study of T-cell memory formation after mild COVID-19. As for the study in general: TCR clusters largely stayed donor specific. Whole-study findings and limits: Pre-infection memory contained some responding clones, which suggested that cross-reactive memory had joined. The main location of contracting CD4+ clones was CM and EM, and that of contracting CD8+ clones was EMRA.

TCRdb analysed the 5' RACE reads with MiXCR anew, one entry per CDR3 protein. The sample contains approximately 150,000 distinct CDR3 sequences, 15% to 20% of which appear only once. The CDR3 totals 15 residues. The germline V gene has CDR1 LGHNA and CDR2 YNFKEQ. The material sequenced was PBMCs or a T cell subset sorted from them (not recorded which). The clonotype comes from an adult woman who had mild COVID-19 (a few samples of this study predate the infection). Cell type and time point are not known. The genes are TRBV4-2 and TRBJ1-2; TRBD1 matches 8 bases. The CDR3 nucleotides are TGTGCCAGCATCCAAGAAAGGGGACAGGTCATTGGCTACACCTTC. It is translated as CASIQERGQVIGYTF.